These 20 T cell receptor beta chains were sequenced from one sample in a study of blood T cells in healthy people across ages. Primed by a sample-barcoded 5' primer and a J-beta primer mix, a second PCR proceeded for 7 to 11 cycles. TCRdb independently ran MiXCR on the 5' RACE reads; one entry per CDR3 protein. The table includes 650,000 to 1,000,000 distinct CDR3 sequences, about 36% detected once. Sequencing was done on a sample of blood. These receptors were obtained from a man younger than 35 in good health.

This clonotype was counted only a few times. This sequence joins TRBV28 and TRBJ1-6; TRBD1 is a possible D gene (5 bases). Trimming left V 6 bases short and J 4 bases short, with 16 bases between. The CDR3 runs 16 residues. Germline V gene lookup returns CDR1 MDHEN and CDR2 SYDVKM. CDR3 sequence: CASRGPAGKYNSPLHF. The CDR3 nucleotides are TGTGCCAGCAGGGGGCCCGCCGGAAAGTATAATTCACCCCTCCACTTT. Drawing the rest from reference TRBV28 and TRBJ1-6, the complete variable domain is DVKVTQSSRYLVKRTGEKVFLECVQDMDHENMFWYRQDPGLGLRLIYFSYDVKMKEKGDIPEGYSVSREKKERFSLILESASTNQTSMYLCASRGPAGKYNSPLHFGNGTRLTVT.

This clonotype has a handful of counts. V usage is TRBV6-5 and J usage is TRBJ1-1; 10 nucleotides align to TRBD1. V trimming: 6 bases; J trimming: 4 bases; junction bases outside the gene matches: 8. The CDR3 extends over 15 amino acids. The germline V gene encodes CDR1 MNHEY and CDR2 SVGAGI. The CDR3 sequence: CASSQTGGRGTEAFF. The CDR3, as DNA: TGTGCCAGCAGCCAGACAGGGGGCCGGGGCACTGAAGCTTTCTTT.

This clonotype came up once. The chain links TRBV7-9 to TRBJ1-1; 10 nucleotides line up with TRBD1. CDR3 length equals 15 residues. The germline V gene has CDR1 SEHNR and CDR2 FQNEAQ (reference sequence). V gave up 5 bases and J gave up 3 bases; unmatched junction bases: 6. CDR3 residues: CASSARQGADTEAFF. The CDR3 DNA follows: TGTGCCAGCAGCGCCCGACAGGGGGCAGACACTGAAGCTTTCTTT. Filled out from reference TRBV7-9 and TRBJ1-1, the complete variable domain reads DTGVSQNPRHKITKRGQNVTFRCDPISEHNRLYWYRQTLGQGPEFLTYFQNEAQLEKSRLLSDRFSAERPKGSFSTLEIQRTEQGDSAMYLCASSARQGADTEAFFGQGTRLTVV.

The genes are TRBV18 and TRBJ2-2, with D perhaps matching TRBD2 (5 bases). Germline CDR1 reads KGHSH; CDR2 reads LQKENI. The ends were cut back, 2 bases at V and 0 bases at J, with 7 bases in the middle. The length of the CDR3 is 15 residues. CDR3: CASSPDYTNTGELFF. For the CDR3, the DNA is TGTGCCAGCTCACCAGACTACACGAACACCGGGGAGCTGTTTTTT.

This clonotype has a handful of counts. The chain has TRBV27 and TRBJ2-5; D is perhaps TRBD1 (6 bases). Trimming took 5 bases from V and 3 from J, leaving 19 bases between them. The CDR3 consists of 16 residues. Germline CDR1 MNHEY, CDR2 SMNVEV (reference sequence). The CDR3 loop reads CASSAIPAGEEETQYF. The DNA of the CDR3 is TGTGCCAGCAGTGCCATCCCTGCAGGGGAAGAAGAGACCCAGTACTTC.

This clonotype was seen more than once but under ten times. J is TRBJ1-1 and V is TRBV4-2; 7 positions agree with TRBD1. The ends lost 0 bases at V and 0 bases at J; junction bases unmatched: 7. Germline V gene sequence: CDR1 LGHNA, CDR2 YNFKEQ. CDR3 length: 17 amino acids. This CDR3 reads CASSQDWQGELNTEAFF. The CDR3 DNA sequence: TGTGCCAGCAGCCAAGACTGGCAGGGGGAATTGAACACTGAAGCTTTCTTT.

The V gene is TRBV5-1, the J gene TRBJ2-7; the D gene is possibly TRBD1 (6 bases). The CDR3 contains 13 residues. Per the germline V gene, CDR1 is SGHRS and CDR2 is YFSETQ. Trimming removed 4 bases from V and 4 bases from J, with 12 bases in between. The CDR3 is CASSVTGMYEQYF. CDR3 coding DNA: TGCGCCAGCAGCGTTACAGGGATGTACGAGCAGTACTTC.

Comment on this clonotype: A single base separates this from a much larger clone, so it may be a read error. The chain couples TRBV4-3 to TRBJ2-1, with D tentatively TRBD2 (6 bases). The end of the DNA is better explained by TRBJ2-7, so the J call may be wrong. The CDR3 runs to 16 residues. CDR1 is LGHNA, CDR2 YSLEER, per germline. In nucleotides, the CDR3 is TGCGCCAGCAGCTACCATCGGGGGAGCTCCTACAATGAGCAGTACTTC. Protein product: CASSYHRGSSYNEQYF.

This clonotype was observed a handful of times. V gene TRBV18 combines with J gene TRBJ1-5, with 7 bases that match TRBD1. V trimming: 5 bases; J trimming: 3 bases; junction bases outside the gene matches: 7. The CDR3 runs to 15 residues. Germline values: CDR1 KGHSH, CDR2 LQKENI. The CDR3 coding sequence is TGTGCCAGCTCAACCGGACAGGACCCCAATCAGCCCCAGCATTTT. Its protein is CASSTGQDPNQPQHF.

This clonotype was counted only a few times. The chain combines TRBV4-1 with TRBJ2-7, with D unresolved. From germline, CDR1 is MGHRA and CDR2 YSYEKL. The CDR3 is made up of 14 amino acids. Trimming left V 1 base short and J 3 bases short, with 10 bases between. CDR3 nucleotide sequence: TGCGCCAGCAGCCAAGGTCCTGGGGTCTACGAGCAGTACTTC. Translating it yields CASSQGPGVYEQYF.

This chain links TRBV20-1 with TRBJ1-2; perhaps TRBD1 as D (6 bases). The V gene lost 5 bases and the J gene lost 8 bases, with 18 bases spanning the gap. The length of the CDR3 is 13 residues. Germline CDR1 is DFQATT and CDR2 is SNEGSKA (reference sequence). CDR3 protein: CSASDSTGGGYTF. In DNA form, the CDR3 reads TGCAGTGCTTCGGACAGCACGGGAGGAGGCTACACCTTC.

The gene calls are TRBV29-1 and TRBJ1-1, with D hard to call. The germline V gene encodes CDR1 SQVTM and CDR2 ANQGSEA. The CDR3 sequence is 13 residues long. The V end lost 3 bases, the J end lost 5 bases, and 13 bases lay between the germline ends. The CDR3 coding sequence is TGCAGCGTTGATGGTGTAGGAAAGACTGAAGCTTTCTTT. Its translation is CSVDGVGKTEAFF.

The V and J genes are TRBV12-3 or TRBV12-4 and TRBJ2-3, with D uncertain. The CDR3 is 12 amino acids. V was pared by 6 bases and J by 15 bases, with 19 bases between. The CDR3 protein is CASSLRTDMQYF. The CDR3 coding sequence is TGTGCCAGCAGCTTAAGAACAGATATGCAATATTTT.

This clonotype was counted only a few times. CDR3 DNA sequence: TGCAGTGCTAGAGATCCGGCTAGCGGGGGCCTTGAGCAGTACTTC. Translating it yields CSARDPASGGLEQYF. The J gene is TRBJ2-5, the V gene TRBV20-1; 10 bases align to TRBD2. The CDR3 covers 15 residues. Unmatched junction bases numbered 12, after V lost 0 bases and J lost 11 bases. Per germline, CDR1 DFQATT and CDR2 SNEGSKA (reference sequence).

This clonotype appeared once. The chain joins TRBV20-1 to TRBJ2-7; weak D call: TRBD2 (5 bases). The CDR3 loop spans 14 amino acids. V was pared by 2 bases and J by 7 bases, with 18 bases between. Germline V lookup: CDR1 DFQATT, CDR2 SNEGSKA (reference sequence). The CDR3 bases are TGCAGTGCTAGACGCGGAGGAATCGACAATGAGCAGTACTTC. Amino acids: CSARRGGIDNEQYF.

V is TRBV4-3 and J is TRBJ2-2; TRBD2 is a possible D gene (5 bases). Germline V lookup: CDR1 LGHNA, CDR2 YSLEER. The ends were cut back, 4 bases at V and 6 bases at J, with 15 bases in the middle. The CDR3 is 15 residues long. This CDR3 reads CASSPGRLFPGELFF. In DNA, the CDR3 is TGCGCCAGCAGCCCCGGGCGACTATTCCCCGGGGAGCTGTTTTTT.

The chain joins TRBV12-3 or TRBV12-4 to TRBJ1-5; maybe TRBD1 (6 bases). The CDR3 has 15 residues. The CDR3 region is CTGSPEQGNNQPQHF. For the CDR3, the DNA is TGTACCGGCAGTCCCGAACAGGGTAACAATCAGCCCCAGCATTTT.

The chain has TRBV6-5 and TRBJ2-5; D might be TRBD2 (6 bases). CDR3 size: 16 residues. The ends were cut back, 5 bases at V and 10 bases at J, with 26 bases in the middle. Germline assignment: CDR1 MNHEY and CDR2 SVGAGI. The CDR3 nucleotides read TGTGCCAGCAGTCTAAGACTGGGACTCAAGCTGGGGAACCAGTACTTC. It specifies CASSLRLGLKLGNQYF.

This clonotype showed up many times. The CDR3 region has the DNA TGCAGTGCTAGAGCCCGGACAGGTGTTTCCTACAATGAGCAGTTCTTC. As protein: CSARARTGVSYNEQFF. V gene TRBV20-1 combines with J gene TRBJ2-1; 7 bases fit TRBD1. Germline V gives CDR1 DFQATT, CDR2 SNEGSKA (reference sequence). CDR3 length equals 16 residues. V gave up 1 base and J gave up 1 base; unmatched junction bases: 7.

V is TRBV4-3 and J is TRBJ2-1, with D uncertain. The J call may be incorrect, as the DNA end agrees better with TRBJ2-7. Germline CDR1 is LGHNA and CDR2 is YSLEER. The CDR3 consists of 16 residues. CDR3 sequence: CASSQDPRNSYNEQYF. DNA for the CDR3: TGCGCCAGCAGCCAAGATCCCCGGAATTCCTACAATGAGCAGTACTTC.